Listed here are 7 T cell receptor beta chains from one sample, sequenced in a study of technical replicates of blood from four donors. Clones were sequenced by immunoSEQ multiplex PCR, and TCRdb holds only the in-frame ones, with some missing. The sample records around 67,000 clones, nearly 97% being singletons. The sequencing input was T cells isolated from PBMCs. These receptors all stem from a human donor in good health.

This CDR3 is CASSQVYREVYEQYF. The CDR3 bases are TGCGCCAGCAGCCAAGTTTATCGGGAGGTCTACGAGCAGTACTTC. The rearrangement joins TRBV4-1 to TRBJ2-7, with 7 bases identical to TRBD2. The V segment lost 1 base and the J segment 3 bases; nucleotides outside the gene matches: 6. The CDR3 is 15 residues long. Germline CDR1 is MGHRA and CDR2 is YSYEKL.

The V gene is TRBV29-1, the J gene TRBJ1-2, with TRBD1 matching over 7 bases. Germline trimming cut 6 bases from V and 4 bases from J; bases unmatched to any gene: 8. This CDR3 spans 13 amino acids. CDR1 and CDR2 (germline): SQVTM, ANQGSEA. The CDR3 region has the DNA TGCAGCGTAGGGACAGCCGGATCCTATGGCTACACCTTC. This gives the protein CSVGTAGSYGYTF.

This chain connects TRBV28 to TRBJ2-1; 7 bases are shared with TRBD2. The CDR3 is made up of 16 amino acids. CDR1 is MDHEN, CDR2 SYDVKM, per germline. Unmatched junction bases numbered 10, after V lost 1 base and J lost 7 bases. CDR3 DNA sequence: TGTGCCAGCAGTTTATATGTGGCGGGAGTTTCGAATGAGCAGTTCTTC. This gives the protein CASSLYVAGVSNEQFF.

The chain carries TRBV6-5 and TRBJ1-1; 7 positions agree with TRBD1. The ends lost 6 bases at V and 0 bases at J; junction bases unmatched: 7. The CDR3 runs 15 residues. Germline-derived CDR1 and CDR2 are MNHEY and SVGAGI. In DNA form, the CDR3 reads TGTGCCAGCAGCCGACAGGGAACTATGAACACTGAAGCTTTCTTT. This translates into CASSRQGTMNTEAFF.

V usage is TRBV4-1 and J usage is TRBJ2-3, with D possibly matching TRBD1 (6 bases). V was trimmed by 4 bases and J by 3 bases, leaving 23 bases between them. There are 18 residues in the CDR3. The V gene's germline CDR1 is MGHRA and CDR2 YSYEKL. The CDR3 loop reads CASSLGARGSRRTDTQYF. The CDR3 coding sequence is TGCGCCAGCAGCCTTGGAGCGAGGGGGAGTAGAAGAACAGATACGCAGTATTTT.

The chain is built from TRBV28 and TRBJ2-1; 12 positions match TRBD2. The V gene's germline CDR1 is MDHEN and CDR2 SYDVKM. The CDR3 runs 16 residues. The V gene end was trimmed by 3 bases and the J gene end by 6 bases; junction bases not matched to a gene: 6. Here the CDR3 DNA reads TGTGCCAGCAGTTTGCCACTAGCGGGAGGATCCAATGAGCAGTTCTTC. It is translated as CASSLPLAGGSNEQFF.

CDR3 sequence: CASLLWPGSFGYTF. CDR3 nucleotides: TGTGCCAGCCTCCTCTGGCCGGGGTCTTTTGGCTACACCTTC. The J gene is TRBJ1-2, the V gene TRBV5-4; D is undetermined. V was clipped by 7 bases and J by 7 bases, with 20 bases between them. In germline, CDR1 is SGHNT, CDR2 YYREEE (reference sequence). This CDR3 is 14 amino acids long. The whole variable domain, remainder taken from reference TRBV5-4 and TRBJ1-2, is ETGVTQSPTHLIKTRGQQVTLRCSSQSGHNTVSWYQQALGQGPQFIFQYYREEENGRGNFPPRFSGLQFPNYSSELNVNALELDDSALYLCASLLWPGSFGYTFGSGTRLTVV.